Reported below is one TCR beta chain. Sequenced by immunoSEQ multiplex PCR; TCRdb stores in-frame clones only, minus some. The data contain about 2.3 million clones, roughly 92% of them singletons. The data were taken from a study of shared clonotypes between healthy human individuals. Per the germline V gene, CDR1 is SGDLS and CDR2 is YYNGEE. This CDR3 has 14 residues. V lost 0 bases and J lost 2, with 9 bases in between. This chain uses TRBV9 with TRBJ2-7, with D unresolved. The receptor's source is a man between 18 and 29 years old in good health. Some clones in this sample may be carry-over from other donors' samples. The sample taken for sequencing was naive CD4+ T cells from PBMCs. The subset was: CD45RA+ positively selected. The CDR3 region is CASSVDGVTYEQYF. The CDR3 DNA is TGTGCCAGCAGCGTAGATGGTGTCACCTACGAGCAGTACTTC.